This T cell receptor beta chain came from a study of regulatory T cells in long-lasting Graves disease. Study-wide context: Graves' cases, newly diagnosed, had used antithyroid drugs under 3 months.

Regarding the study as a whole: Persistent disease was associated with favored TRBV28 usage and with favored use of TRBJ1-2 and TRBJ2-5. Those with persistent Graves' had less TCR diversity than newly diagnosed patients.

CDR3 size: 12 residues. Germline CDR1 reads MDHEN; CDR2 reads SYDVKM. V lost 8 bases, J lost 9 bases, and 7 bases stayed unmatched. This clonotype was seen many times. Antigen: not known. Relying on iRepertoire HTBI primers and Arm-PCR of CDR3 regions, the team built TCR beta libraries. TCRdb reprocessed the multiplex PCR reads via MiXCR and lists one record per CDR3 protein. Among over 500,000 distinct CDR3 sequences listed, about 16% were seen once. The time point was: newly diagnosed GD, antithyroid drugs for less than 3 months. PBMC RNA served as the TCR library source. This sample also appeared in a second study, on T cells in Graves' hyperthyroidism and ophthalmopathy.

The sequenced sample was peripheral blood mononuclear cells (PBMCs), obtained at new diagnosis, from a patient treated with antithyroid drugs. The TCR originated in a man between 18 and 35 years old with Graves disease. The V gene is TRBV28, the J gene TRBJ2-1, with 7 bases fitting TRBD1. In DNA, the CDR3 is TGTGCCAGCCAGACAGGGTTCGGTGAGCAGTTCTTC. Its translation is CASQTGFGEQFF. The full variable domain, rest sourced from reference TRBV28 and TRBJ2-1, is DVKVTQSSRYLVKRTGEKVFLECVQDMDHENMFWYRQDPGLGLRLIYFSYDVKMKEKGDIPEGYSVSREKKERFSLILESASTNQTSMYLCASQTGFGEQFFGPGTRLTVL.